The present entry profiles one TCR beta chain with its context. These data belong to a study of blood T cell repertoires in COVID-19. About the research overall: Researchers got acute and convalescent COVID-19 samples from the United States, Italy and Spain. T cells, B-cell-depleted T cells, or PBMCs provided the cDNA or gDNA that served as material.

Individuals aged roughly 18 to 100 years were recruited from 24 US areas. Donors of Cohort 3 who recovered were those that had two negative PCRs, clearance, or symptom resolution. Between the trimmed V and J ends, which lost 1 base and 4 bases, there was a span of 13 bases. This CDR3 is built from 15 residues. In germline, CDR1 is SNHLY, CDR2 FYNNEI. Profiled with immunoSEQ multiplex PCR; TCRdb holds only in-frame clones, not every one. The sample lists almost 400,000 clones; around nine tenths were seen once. The sequence was collected from a woman aged 30 to 39 who had recovered from COVID-19. The chain employs TRBV2 and TRBJ1-1; a weak D match, TRBD1 (5 bases). The specimen was PBMCs or T cells enriched from blood (not recorded which). The CDR3 loop is CASSEEGRVVTEAFF. The CDR3, as DNA: TGTGCCAGCAGTGAAGAGGGGAGGGTGGTCACTGAAGCTTTCTTT.